These T cell receptor beta chains were read from a single sample in a study of CD8+ T cells in alopecia areata. Generated by immunoSEQ multiplex PCR, the TCRdb table keeps only in-frame clones and is missing some. This sample carries 150,000 to 200,000 clones, 59% of them seen once, and the ten largest clones take 14% to 15%. The material sequenced was CD4+ T cells sorted from blood, taken at week 0. The receptors originated from a human donor with alopecia areata. The CDR3 runs from the conserved cysteine through the conserved F or W.

j_call v_call cdr3_aa
TRBJ1-2 TRBV11-3 CASSPGQSGYTF
TRBJ1-2 TRBV13 CASSSRSNYGYTF
TRBJ2-7 TRBV15 CATSREGEGTYEQYF
TRBJ2-2 TRBV30 CAWSAQGDGELFF
TRBJ2-7 TRBV10-3 CAISEEGRSEQYF
TRBJ1-1 TRBV7-9 CASTGTGNAEAFF
TRBJ2-1 TRBV25-1 CASRWGEYNEQFF
TRBJ1-6 TRBV6-5 CASRDPNSPLHF
TRBJ1-2 TRBV5-6 CASSLAADFGYGYTF
TRBJ2-3 TRBV29-1 CSVRGRGTDTQYF